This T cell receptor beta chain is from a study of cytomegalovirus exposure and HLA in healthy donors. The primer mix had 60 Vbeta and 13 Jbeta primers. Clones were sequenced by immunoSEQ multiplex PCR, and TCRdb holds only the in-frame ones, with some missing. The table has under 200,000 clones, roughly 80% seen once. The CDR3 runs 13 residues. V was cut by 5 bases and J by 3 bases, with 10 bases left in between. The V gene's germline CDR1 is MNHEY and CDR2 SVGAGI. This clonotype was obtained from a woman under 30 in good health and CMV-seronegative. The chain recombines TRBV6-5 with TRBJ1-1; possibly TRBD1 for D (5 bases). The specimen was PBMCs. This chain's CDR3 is CASSDRGDTEAFF. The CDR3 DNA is TGTGCCAGCAGTGATCGGGGGGACACTGAAGCTTTCTTT.